This passage covers 13 T cell receptor beta chains from one sample sequenced in a study of blood T cell repertoires in COVID-19. TCRdb's copy holds only in-frame clones and misses some; the assay was immunoSEQ multiplex PCR. The sample has about 370,000 clones; roughly nine tenths are singletons. Input material: PBMCs or T cells enriched from blood (not recorded which). Receptor source: a man aged 18-30 years who had recovered from COVID-19.

The chain combines TRBV29-1 with TRBJ1-2; tentative D call: TRBD1 (5 bases). CDR1 and CDR2 from the germline V gene are SQVTM and ANQGSEA. There are 15 residues in the CDR3. V was pared by 3 bases and J by 1 base, with 15 bases between. CDR3 residues: CSVDLRVPHNYGYTF. DNA for the CDR3: TGCAGCGTTGACCTCAGGGTGCCGCATAACTATGGCTACACCTTC.

This sequence joins TRBV13 and TRBJ2-1; TRBD2 matches 7 bases. The CDR3 totals 13 residues. V lost 1 base to trimming and J lost 9 bases; unmatched junction nucleotides: 3. Germline lookup yields CDR1 PRHDT and CDR2 FYEKMQ (reference sequence). The CDR3 DNA reads as TGTGCCAGCAGCTTAGCACAGCGGGGTGAGCAGTTCTTC. Protein: CASSLAQRGEQFF.

V is TRBV12-3 or TRBV12-4 and J is TRBJ1-1; D is undetermined. The CDR3 loop spans 13 amino acids. V lost 6 bases and J lost 2, with 10 bases in between. The CDR3 DNA is TGTGCCAGCAGCAACGAGCTTAACACTGAAGCTTTCTTT. It codes for CASSNELNTEAFF.

The rearrangement joins TRBV9 to TRBJ1-6; a possible D gene is TRBD1 (6 bases). This CDR3 is built from 15 residues. Trimming stripped 4 bases from V and 9 bases from J, with 17 bases between. Germline loops: CDR1 SGDLS, CDR2 YYNGEE. CDR3 DNA: TGTGCCAGCAGCCCCCGGGGGGCGGAAGCTTCACCCCTCCACTTT. This codes for CASSPRGAEASPLHF.

The V gene is TRBV4-3, the J gene TRBJ2-3, with D unclear. The CDR3 extends over 16 amino acids. The V gene lost 1 base and the J gene lost 5 bases, with 16 bases spanning the gap. Germline-derived CDR1 and CDR2 are LGHNA and YSLEER. The CDR3 here is CASSQGVSGSGDTQYF. CDR3 bases: TGCGCCAGCAGCCAAGGTGTTTCTGGGTCGGGAGATACGCAGTATTTT.

The chain recombines TRBV19 with TRBJ1-2, with 8 bases fitting TRBD1. The CDR3 is made up of 14 amino acids. After removal of 5 bases from V and 4 bases from J, the junction contained 6 bases not matched to a gene. Germline V gives CDR1 LNHDA, CDR2 SQIVND (reference sequence). In DNA, the CDR3 is TGTGCCAGTAGTGACCGCCAGGGGGCCTATGGCTACACCTTC. Protein: CASSDRQGAYGYTF.

The J gene is TRBJ2-1, the V gene TRBV7-9, with D unresolved. Germline assignment: CDR1 SEHNR and CDR2 FQNEAQ (reference sequence). V was trimmed by 5 bases and J by 8 bases, leaving 10 bases between them. There are 12 residues in the CDR3. This CDR3 is CASSPNRYEQFF. Here the CDR3 DNA reads TGTGCCAGCAGCCCCAACAGATATGAGCAGTTCTTC. Using reference TRBV7-9 and TRBJ2-1 for the parts outside the CDR3, the full variable domain is DTGVSQNPRHKITKRGQNVTFRCDPISEHNRLYWYRQTLGQGPEFLTYFQNEAQLEKSRLLSDRFSAERPKGSFSTLEIQRTEQGDSAMYLCASSPNRYEQFFGPGTRLTVL.

The chain combines TRBV5-1 with TRBJ2-3; TRBD2 aligns across 7 bases. From germline, CDR1 is SGHRS and CDR2 YFSETQ. Germline trimming cut 3 bases from V and 6 bases from J; bases unmatched to any gene: 10. The CDR3 loop spans 15 amino acids. The CDR3 loop is CASSSGLRGGDTQYF. DNA of the CDR3: TGCGCCAGCAGCTCCGGACTGAGGGGAGGGGATACGCAGTATTTT.

This chain links TRBV11-3 with TRBJ2-1; perhaps TRBD1 as D (6 bases). Trimming shortened V by 3 bases and J by 2 bases, and 8 bases separated the two germline ends. This CDR3 spans 14 amino acids. The germline gives CDR1 SGHNT, CDR2 YENEEA. The CDR3 sequence is CASSFDRTYNEQFF. The CDR3 DNA is TGTGCCAGCAGCTTTGACAGGACCTACAATGAGCAGTTCTTC.

The genes are TRBV3-1 (or the pseudogene TRBV3-2) and TRBJ1-5; D might be TRBD1 (5 bases). Germline values: CDR1 LGHDT, CDR2 YNNKEL (reference sequence). V shed 3 bases and J shed 2 bases, with 11 bases lying between them. This CDR3 spans 15 amino acids. The CDR3 nucleotides read TGTGCCAGCAGCCAGGGGCTGATACGCAATCAGCCCCAGCATTTT. Encoded protein: CASSQGLIRNQPQHF.

The V and J genes are TRBV5-4 and TRBJ2-7; D perhaps matches TRBD1 (7 bases). The germline V gene has CDR1 SGHNT and CDR2 YYREEE (reference sequence). The CDR3 contains 15 residues. V lost 3 bases and J 0 bases, leaving 13 bases between the germline ends. The CDR3 DNA reads as TGTGCCAGCAGCTGGGGACAGACTAGCTCCTACGAGCAGTACTTC. This sequence encodes CASSWGQTSSYEQYF.

A few counts support this clone. The chain combines TRBV15 with TRBJ2-7, with D unresolved. The CDR3 extends over 16 amino acids. V was shortened by 1 base and J by 3 bases, with 16 bases between the two germline ends. Germline V CDR1 and CDR2: LNHNV, YYDKDF (reference sequence). The CDR3 DNA is TGTGCCACCAGCAGAGGAGGCGGAATAGAGGTCTACGAGCAGTACTTC. Residues: CATSRGGGIEVYEQYF.

This chain connects TRBV18 to TRBJ2-1; tentative D call: TRBD2 (5 bases). This CDR3 has 13 residues. The ends were cut back, 3 bases at V and 4 bases at J, with 7 bases in the middle. Germline-derived CDR1 and CDR2 are KGHSH and LQKENI. CDR3 sequence reads: CASSPDLYNEQFF. The DNA for the CDR3 is TGTGCCAGCTCACCGGACTTGTACAATGAGCAGTTCTTC.